The next 24 T cell receptor beta chains were all read from a single sample in a study of T cell changes during pregnancy in multiple sclerosis. TCRdb keeps only in-frame clones here, not all; method: immunoSEQ multiplex PCR. This repertoire shows around 96,000 clones, about 94% found once; its top ten account for approximately 1.6%. Sequencing used peripheral blood, obtained after pregnancy. These receptors were obtained from a female donor in good health, enrolled as a control in a pregnancy study.

V gene TRBV5-1 combines with J gene TRBJ1-1; 7 bases fit TRBD1. Germline values: CDR1 SGHRS, CDR2 YFSETQ. CDR3 size: 15 residues. The V segment lost 4 bases and the J segment 3 bases; nucleotides outside the gene matches: 9. The CDR3 region is CASSPGTAEDTEAFF. CDR3 coding DNA: TGCGCCAGCAGCCCCGGGACAGCCGAAGACACTGAAGCTTTCTTT.

Concerning this clone: The sample carries other DNA sequences with the same CDR3. The J gene is TRBJ2-1, the V gene TRBV29-1; 8 bases agree with TRBD2. This CDR3 is 16 amino acids long. The germline V gene has CDR1 SQVTM and CDR2 ANQGSEA. This CDR3 is CSSAGVAGLAYNEQFF. The CDR3 DNA follows: TGCAGTTCAGCGGGGGTAGCGGGGTTAGCCTACAATGAGCAGTTCTTC.

V usage is TRBV30 and J usage is TRBJ2-5, with 10 positions matching TRBD2. V shed 5 bases and J 5 bases; nucleotides not matched to a gene: 8. The CDR3 covers 14 residues. Germline lookup yields CDR1 GTSNPN and CDR2 SVGIG (reference sequence). The CDR3 nucleotides read TGTGCCTGGGGGAGCGGGAGGGCCGGGGAGACCCAGTACTTC. Translation: CAWGSGRAGETQYF. Together with reference TRBV30 and TRBJ2-5, the CDR3 gives the full variable domain: SQTIHQWPATLVQPVGSPLSLECTVEGTSNPNLYWYRQAAGRGLQLLFYSVGIGQISSEVPQNLSASRPQDRQFILSSKKLLLSDSGFYLCAWGSGRAGETQYFGPGTRLLVL.

The chain carries TRBV9 and TRBJ1-2; TRBD1 aligns across 9 bases. The germline V gene encodes CDR1 SGDLS and CDR2 YYNGEE. J lost 7 bases, V lost 1 base, and 14 bases had no gene match. The CDR3 length is 17 residues. This CDR3 is CASSVLQNRDRESGYTF. CDR3 sequence (DNA): TGTGCCAGCAGCGTATTACAAAATCGGGACAGGGAGTCTGGCTACACCTTC.

CDR3 in DNA: TGTGCCAGCAGTGGGACAGGGAGGGACACTGAAGCTTTCTTT. The encoded protein is CASSGTGRDTEAFF. V and J are TRBV28 and TRBJ1-1, with 9 bases aligning to TRBD1. The germline CDR1 and CDR2 sequences are MDHEN and SYDVKM. The CDR3 covers 14 residues. Unmatched junction bases numbered 4, after V lost 5 bases and J lost 3 bases.

V and J are TRBV5-6 and TRBJ2-3, with a possible D match to TRBD2 (6 bases). The germline V gene encodes CDR1 SGHDT and CDR2 YYEEEE. Trimming stripped 1 base from V and 5 bases from J, with 11 bases between. The CDR3 is 14 amino acids. CDR3 DNA sequence: TGTGCCAGCAGCTTGCGGGAGAGTATAGATACGCAGTATTTT. As protein: CASSLRESIDTQYF.

The V call is TRBV4-2, the J call TRBJ1-3; TRBD1 aligns across 7 bases. The CDR3 has 15 residues. V shed 0 bases, J shed 4 bases, and the junction held 3 bases outside the gene matches. Germline V CDR1 and CDR2: LGHNA, YNFKEQ. The CDR3, as DNA: TGTGCCAGCAGCCAAGAAGAGGGGGCGGGAAACACCATATATTTT. It is translated as CASSQEEGAGNTIYF.

V gene TRBV2 combines with J gene TRBJ2-2; 8 bases are shared with TRBD2. Germline V gene data show CDR1 as SNHLY and CDR2 as FYNNEI. This CDR3 is built from 16 residues. Losses at the gene ends were 4 bases for V and 1 base for J; bases not matched to a gene: 5. The CDR3 loop is CASSAGSGGNTGELFF. The CDR3 nucleotides are TGTGCCAGCAGTGCGGGGAGCGGGGGGAACACCGGGGAGCTGTTTTTT.

This chain links TRBV5-4 with TRBJ2-1; D is undetermined. Germline CDR1 and CDR2: SGHNT and YYREEE (reference sequence). V was shortened by 4 bases and J by 7 bases, with 6 bases between the two germline ends. The CDR3 sequence is 11 residues long. CDR3 in DNA: TGTGCCAGCAGCATCCGGAATGAGCAGTTCTTC. This translates into CASSIRNEQFF.

The genes are TRBV28 and TRBJ2-6; D gene ambiguous. Trimming pared 4 bases from V and 0 bases from J, leaving 7 bases between. CDR3 length: 15 amino acids. Germline values: CDR1 MDHEN, CDR2 SYDVKM. CDR3 loop: CASSSSLSGANVLTF. DNA of the CDR3: TGTGCCAGCAGTTCCAGTCTCTCTGGGGCCAACGTCCTGACTTTC.

The CDR3 loop reads CASSPRGTDTQYF. In DNA, the CDR3 is TGTGCCAGCAGCCCACGAGGCACAGATACGCAGTATTTT. This chain joins TRBV4-2 and TRBJ2-3; the D is unclear. Trimming removed 4 bases from V and 1 base from J, with 6 bases in between. Germline values: CDR1 LGHNA, CDR2 YNFKEQ. The CDR3 is 13 residues long.

The sample holds one count of this clone. This chain connects TRBV5-1 to TRBJ2-3, with 7 bases that match TRBD1. With 4 bases clipped from V and 0 bases from J, the junction kept 11 bases outside the gene matches. The CDR3 has 17 amino acids. CDR1 is SGHRS and CDR2 is YFSETQ in the germline V gene. The CDR3, as DNA: TGCGCCAGCAGCCAACGGACAGGACCCTCTAGCACAGATACGCAGTATTTT. Its translation: CASSQRTGPSSTDTQYF.

The V gene is TRBV5-1, the J gene TRBJ2-1; 9 bases fit TRBD2. CDR1 and CDR2 from the germline V gene are SGHRS and YFSETQ. This CDR3 has 16 residues. V shed 2 bases, J shed 7 bases, and the junction held 10 bases outside the gene matches. This CDR3 reads CASSFLTGAGGNEQFF. The CDR3 DNA reads TGCGCCAGCAGCTTTCTGACTGGAGCGGGAGGAAATGAGCAGTTCTTC.

The chain employs TRBV9 and TRBJ2-3, with D unclear. CDR3 length equals 16 residues. V was clipped by 0 bases and J by 3 bases, with 14 bases between them. From germline, CDR1 is SGDLS and CDR2 YYNGEE. The CDR3, as DNA: TGTGCCAGCAGCGTAGCGGCGGCTAGGTCAACAGATACGCAGTATTTT. Its translation is CASSVAAARSTDTQYF. Complete variable domain (other parts from reference TRBV9 and TRBJ2-3): DSGVTQTPKHLITATGQRVTLRCSPRSGDLSVYWYQQSLDQGLQFLIQYYNGEERAKGNILERFSAQQFPDLHSELNLSSLELGDSALYFCASSVAAARSTDTQYFGPGTRLTVL.

The genes are TRBV18 and TRBJ2-7, with TRBD2 identical over 8 bases. The germline V gene has CDR1 KGHSH and CDR2 LQKENI. Trimming took 0 bases from V and 3 from J; bases not matched to a gene: 7. This CDR3 has 16 amino acids. CDR3 loop: CASSPPGTSSLYEQYF. In nucleotides, the CDR3 is TGTGCCAGCTCACCACCCGGGACTAGTTCCCTCTACGAGCAGTACTTC.

The chain recombines TRBV6-1 with TRBJ2-7, with a weak D call TRBD1 (6 bases). The CDR3 spans 12 residues. Germline assignment: CDR1 MNHNS and CDR2 SASEGT. Trimming left V 5 bases short and J 5 bases short, with 10 bases between. The CDR3 DNA sequence: TGTGCCAGCAGTTTGGGGGACAACGAGCAGTACTTC. Its protein is CASSLGDNEQYF.

The CDR3 reads CASSLRTGGLLDTEAFF. The DNA for the CDR3 is TGTGCCAGCAGCCTCAGGACAGGGGGCTTGTTGGACACTGAAGCTTTCTTT. The chain links TRBV7-9 to TRBJ1-1; TRBD1 matches at 11 bases. The CDR3 spans 17 residues. With 5 bases clipped from V and 3 bases from J, the junction kept 11 bases outside the gene matches. Germline V gene data show CDR1 as SEHNR and CDR2 as FQNEAQ (reference sequence). The full variable domain, its missing parts supplied by reference TRBV7-9 and TRBJ1-1, is DTGVSQNPRHKITKRGQNVTFRCDPISEHNRLYWYRQTLGQGPEFLTYFQNEAQLEKSRLLSDRFSAERPKGSFSTLEIQRTEQGDSAMYLCASSLRTGGLLDTEAFFGQGTRLTVV.

V and J are TRBV19 and TRBJ2-5; TRBD2 matches at 11 bases. The V and J ends lost 1 base and 1 base, in that order; junction bases with no gene match: 5. Germline values: CDR1 LNHDA, CDR2 SQIVND (reference sequence). This CDR3 is built from 17 residues. The CDR3 region has the DNA TGTGCCAGTAGTATAGGAACTAGCGGGAGCGGCCAAGAGACCCAGTACTTC. Its translation is CASSIGTSGSGQETQYF.

In this sample, this clone turned up once. The chain couples TRBV10-3 to TRBJ2-5; 15 bases match TRBD2. The V gene's germline CDR1 is ENHRY and CDR2 SYGVKD. This CDR3 is built from 16 residues. J lost 5 bases, V lost 3 bases, and 4 bases had no gene match. This chain's CDR3 is CAISDPGLAGGETQYF. The CDR3 coding sequence is TGTGCCATCAGTGACCCAGGACTAGCGGGAGGGGAGACCCAGTACTTC.

The V and J genes are TRBV4-1 and TRBJ2-7; TRBD1 aligns across 10 bases. The V gene's germline CDR1 is MGHRA and CDR2 YSYEKL. Trimming removed 1 base from V and 4 bases from J; junction bases left unmatched: 4. The CDR3 extends over 15 amino acids. CDR3 sequence: CASSQAAGQGYEQYF. DNA of the CDR3: TGCGCCAGCAGCCAAGCTGCGGGACAGGGGTACGAGCAGTACTTC.

This chain connects TRBV6-6 to TRBJ2-5; the D gene is possibly TRBD2 (6 bases). The CDR3 consists of 14 residues. From germline, CDR1 is MNHNY and CDR2 SVGAGI (reference sequence). Trimming shortened V by 0 bases and J by 3 bases, and 8 bases separated the two germline ends. DNA for the CDR3: TGTGCCAGCAGTTACTCGACTAGAAAAGAGACCCAGTACTTC. This encodes CASSYSTRKETQYF.

In its sample, this clone was seen once. V and J are TRBV28 and TRBJ2-7; the match to TRBD1 covers 7 bases. The germline CDR1 and CDR2 sequences are MDHEN and SYDVKM. The junction had 7 bases not matched to a gene; V was cut back by 3 bases and J by 11 bases. The CDR3 consists of 12 residues. The CDR3, as DNA: TGTGCCAGCAGTTTCGTTCGGCAGGGGGAGTACTTC. Translation gives CASSFVRQGEYF.

The chain couples TRBV10-3 to TRBJ2-2, with 9 bases that match TRBD1. This CDR3 spans 14 amino acids. The J segment lost 6 bases and the V segment lost 9 bases, leaving 8 bases of the junction unmatched. CDR1 and CDR2 from the germline V gene are ENHRY and SYGVKD. The CDR3 region is CAMGGQGSAGELFF. Written as DNA, the CDR3 is TGTGCCATGGGGGGACAGGGTTCAGCCGGGGAGCTGTTTTTT.

The count of this clone is one. The genes are TRBV28 and TRBJ1-2; D is undetermined. CDR1 and CDR2 (germline): MDHEN, SYDVKM. The CDR3 length is 12 residues. V shed 2 bases and J shed 5 bases, with 6 bases lying between them. CDR3: CASSLERYGYTF. The DNA of the CDR3 is TGTGCCAGCAGTTTAGAGCGGTATGGCTACACCTTC.